The clone carrying this T cell receptor beta chain was recorded a few times. The source of the sample is a study of blood T cell repertoires in COVID-19. Turning to the study itself: Researchers got acute and convalescent COVID-19 samples from the United States, Italy and Spain. Nucleic acid was either cDNA or gDNA, and it came from T cells, B-cell-depleted T cells, or PBMCs.

Germline V gives CDR1 SQVTM, CDR2 ANQGSEA. Trimming cost V 4 bases and J 5 bases, with 14 bases left between them. The CDR3 totals 13 residues. Clones were read by immunoSEQ multiplex PCR, and TCRdb kept only the in-frame ones, dropping some. The table has 90,000 to 150,000 clones, 79% seen once. The J gene is TRBJ1-1, the V gene TRBV29-1; D unclear. The sample was peripheral blood. The source is a woman of 80 years or more with acute or convalescent COVID-19. The CDR3 loop is CSVVSGFGTEAFF. The CDR3 DNA sequence: TGCAGCGTTGTATCCGGGTTCGGGACTGAAGCTTTCTTT.